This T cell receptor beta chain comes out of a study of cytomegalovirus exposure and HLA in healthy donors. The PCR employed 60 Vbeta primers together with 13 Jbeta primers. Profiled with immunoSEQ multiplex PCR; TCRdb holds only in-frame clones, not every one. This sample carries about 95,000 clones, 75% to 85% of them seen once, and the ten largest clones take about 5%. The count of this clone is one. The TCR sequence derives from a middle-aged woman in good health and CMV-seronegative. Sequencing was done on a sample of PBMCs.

The CDR3: CASSNPRTDHNEQFF. CDR3 DNA sequence: TGTGCCAGCAGCAACCCTCGGACAGATCACAATGAGCAGTTCTTC. This chain links TRBV7-3 with TRBJ2-1; TRBD1 might be the D (6 bases). The CDR3 has 15 residues. V was shortened by 5 bases and J by 5 bases, with 16 bases between the two germline ends. Per the germline V gene, CDR1 is SGHTA and CDR2 is FQGTGA.